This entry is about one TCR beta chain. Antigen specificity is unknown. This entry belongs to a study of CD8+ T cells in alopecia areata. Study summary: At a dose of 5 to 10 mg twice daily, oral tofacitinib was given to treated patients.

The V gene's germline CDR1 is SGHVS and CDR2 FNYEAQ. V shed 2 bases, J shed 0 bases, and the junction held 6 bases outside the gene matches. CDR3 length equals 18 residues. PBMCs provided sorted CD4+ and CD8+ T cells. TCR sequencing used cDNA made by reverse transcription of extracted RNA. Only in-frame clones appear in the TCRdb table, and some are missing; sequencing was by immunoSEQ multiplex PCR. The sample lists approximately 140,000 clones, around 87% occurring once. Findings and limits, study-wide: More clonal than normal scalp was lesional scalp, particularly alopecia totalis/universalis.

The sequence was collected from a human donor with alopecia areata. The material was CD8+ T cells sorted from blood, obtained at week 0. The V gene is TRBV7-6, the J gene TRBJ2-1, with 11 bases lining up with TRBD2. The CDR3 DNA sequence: TGTGCCAGCAGCTTATCTCCTAGCGGGGGGAGCTCCTACAATGAGCAGTTCTTC. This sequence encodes CASSLSPSGGSSYNEQFF.